This T cell receptor beta chain derives from a study of blood T cell repertoires in COVID-19. Study-level background: PBMCs, B-cell-depleted T cells, or T cells provided the cDNA or gDNA that made up the material.

The repertoire was sequenced with immunoSEQ multiplex PCR; TCRdb's copy has only in-frame clones and lacks some. The sample lists some 340,000 clones, approximately 81% occurring once. Germline lookup yields CDR1 MNHEY and CDR2 SVGEGT. The CDR3 has 13 residues. V lost 5 bases, J lost 8 bases, and 13 bases lay in between. The chain is built from TRBV6-2 or TRBV6-3 and TRBJ2-1, with a weak D call TRBD2 (6 bases). The sample consisted of peripheral blood. The TCR originated in a woman aged 18-35 years with acute or convalescent COVID-19. The CDR3 sequence is CASSAGWLDEQFF. For the CDR3, the DNA is TGTGCCAGCAGTGCGGGGTGGCTGGATGAGCAGTTCTTC.